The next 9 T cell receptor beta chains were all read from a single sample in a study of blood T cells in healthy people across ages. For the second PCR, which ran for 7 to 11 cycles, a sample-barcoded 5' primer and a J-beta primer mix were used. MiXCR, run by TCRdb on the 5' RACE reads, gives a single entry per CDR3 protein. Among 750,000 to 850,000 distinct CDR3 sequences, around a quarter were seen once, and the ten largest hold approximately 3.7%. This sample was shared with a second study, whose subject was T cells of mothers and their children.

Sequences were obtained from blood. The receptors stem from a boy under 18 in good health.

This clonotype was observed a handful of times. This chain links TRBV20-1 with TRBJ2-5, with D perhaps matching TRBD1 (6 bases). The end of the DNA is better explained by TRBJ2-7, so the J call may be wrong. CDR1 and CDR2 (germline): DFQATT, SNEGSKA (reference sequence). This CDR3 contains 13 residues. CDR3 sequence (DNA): TGCAGTGCTAGCCAGGGGAATACCTACGAGCAGTACTTC. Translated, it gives CSASQGNTYEQYF.

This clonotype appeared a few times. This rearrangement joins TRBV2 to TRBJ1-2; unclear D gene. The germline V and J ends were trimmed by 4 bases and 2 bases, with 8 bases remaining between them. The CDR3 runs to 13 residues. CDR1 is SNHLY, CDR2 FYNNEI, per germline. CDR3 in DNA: TGTGCCAGCAGTGGTGTGGGGAACTATGGCTACACCTTC. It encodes CASSGVGNYGYTF.

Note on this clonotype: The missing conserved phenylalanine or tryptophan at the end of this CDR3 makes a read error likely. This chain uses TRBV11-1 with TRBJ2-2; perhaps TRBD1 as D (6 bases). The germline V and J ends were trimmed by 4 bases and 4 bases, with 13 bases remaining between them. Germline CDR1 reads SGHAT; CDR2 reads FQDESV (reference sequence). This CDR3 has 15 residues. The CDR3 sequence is CASSYVRGSTGELFL. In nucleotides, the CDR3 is TGTGCCAGCAGCTACGTCAGGGGAAGCACCGGGGAGCTGTTTCTT.

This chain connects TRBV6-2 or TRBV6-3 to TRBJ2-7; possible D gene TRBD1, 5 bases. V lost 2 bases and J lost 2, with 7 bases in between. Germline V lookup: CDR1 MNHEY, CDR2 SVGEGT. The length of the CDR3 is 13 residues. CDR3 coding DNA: TGTGCCAGCAGTTACGGACACCCCTACGAGCAGTACTTC. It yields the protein CASSYGHPYEQYF.

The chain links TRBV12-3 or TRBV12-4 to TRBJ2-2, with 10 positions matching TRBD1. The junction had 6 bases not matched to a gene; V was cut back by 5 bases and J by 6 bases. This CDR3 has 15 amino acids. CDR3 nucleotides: TGTGCCAGCAGTCCCCAAGGACAGGGGGCCGGGGAGCTGTTTTTT. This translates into CASSPQGQGAGELFF.

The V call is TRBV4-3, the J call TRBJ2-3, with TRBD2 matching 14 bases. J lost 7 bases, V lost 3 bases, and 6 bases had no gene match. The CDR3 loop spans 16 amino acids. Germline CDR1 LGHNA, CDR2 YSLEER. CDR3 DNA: TGCGCCAGCAGCCAGGATGGGACTAGCGGGAGTAATACGCAGTATTTT. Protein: CASSQDGTSGSNTQYF.

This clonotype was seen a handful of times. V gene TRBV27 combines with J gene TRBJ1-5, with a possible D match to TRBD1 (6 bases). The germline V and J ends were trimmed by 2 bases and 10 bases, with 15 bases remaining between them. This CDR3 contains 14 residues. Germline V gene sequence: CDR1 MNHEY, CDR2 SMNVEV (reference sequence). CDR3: CASSLGYRVGPQHF. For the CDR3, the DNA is TGTGCCAGCAGTTTAGGGTACAGGGTCGGACCCCAGCATTTT.

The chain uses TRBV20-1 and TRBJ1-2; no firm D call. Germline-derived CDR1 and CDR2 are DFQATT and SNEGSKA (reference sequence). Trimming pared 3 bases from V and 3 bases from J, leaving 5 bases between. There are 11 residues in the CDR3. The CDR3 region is CSASAYYGYTF. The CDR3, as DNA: TGCAGTGCTAGTGCATACTATGGCTACACCTTC.

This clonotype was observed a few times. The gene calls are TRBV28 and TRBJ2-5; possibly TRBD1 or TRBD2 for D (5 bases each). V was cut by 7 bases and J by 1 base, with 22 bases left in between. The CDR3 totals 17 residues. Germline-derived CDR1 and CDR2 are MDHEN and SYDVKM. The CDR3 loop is CASTARGPLGSQETQYF. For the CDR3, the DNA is TGTGCCAGCACCGCACGGGGACCGCTGGGGTCCCAAGAGACCCAGTACTTC.